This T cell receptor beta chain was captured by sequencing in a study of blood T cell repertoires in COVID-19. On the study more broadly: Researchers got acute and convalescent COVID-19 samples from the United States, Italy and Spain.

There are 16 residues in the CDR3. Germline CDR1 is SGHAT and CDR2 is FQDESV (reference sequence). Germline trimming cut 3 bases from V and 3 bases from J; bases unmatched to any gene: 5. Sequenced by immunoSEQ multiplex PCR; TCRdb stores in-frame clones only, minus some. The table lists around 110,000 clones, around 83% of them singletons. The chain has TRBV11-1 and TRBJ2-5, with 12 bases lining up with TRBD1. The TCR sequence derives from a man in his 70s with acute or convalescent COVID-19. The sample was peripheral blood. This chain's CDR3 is CASSLGDRGQEETQYF. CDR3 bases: TGTGCCAGCAGCTTGGGGGACAGGGGGCAGGAAGAGACCCAGTACTTC.